The sequence of this T cell receptor (beta chain) was determined in a study of blood T cell repertoires in COVID-19. The method was immunoSEQ multiplex PCR; TCRdb's version includes in-frame clones alone and lacks a portion of them. The sample holds 200,000 to 250,000 clones, roughly 87% seen once. This clone was recorded once. The CDR3 sequence is 19 residues long. The ends lost 0 bases at V and 1 base at J; junction bases unmatched: 12. The germline gives CDR1 MRHNA, CDR2 SNTAGT. This sequence originates from a man in his forties with active or convalescent COVID-19. The specimen was peripheral blood. The chain carries TRBV6-4 and TRBJ1-5; 7 nucleotides match TRBD1. In DNA form, the CDR3 reads TGTGCCAGCAGTGACTCAAGGACAGGACGCTTGACAAGCAATCAGCCCCAGCATTTT. This translates into CASSDSRTGRLTSNQPQHF.